A selection of T cell receptor beta chains follows, all from one sample in a study of shared clonotypes between healthy human individuals. TCRdb's table, derived via immunoSEQ multiplex PCR, lists solely in-frame clones and lacks some. The profile shows millions of clones, approximately 94% of them singletons. The specimen was naive CD8+ T cells from PBMCs. The receptors come from a man between 18 and 29 years old in good health. Some clones in this sample may be carry-over from other donors' samples. Both conserved end residues are part of each CDR3. D genes are given only for firm matches. Only some rows state a clone size, as once, few, many or a class for expanded clones.

>-|TRBJ1-3|TRBV4-3|-
TGCGCCAGCAGCCAAGCCCCGGGCTCTGGAAACACCATATATTTT
CASSQAPGSGNTIYF
>-|TRBJ1-1|TRBV27|-
TGTGCCAGCAGTTTGGTAGGGGGGGACACTGAAGCTTTCTTT
CASSLVGGDTEAFF
>once|TRBJ2-1|TRBV19|-
TGTGCCAGTAGTATAGTCAGGGGACCTTACAATGAGCAGTTCTTC
CASSIVRGPYNEQFF
>-|TRBJ1-5|TRBV7-9|-
TGTGCCAGCAGCCGACAAGAACAGCCCCAGCATTTT
CASSRQEQPQHF
>-|TRBJ2-7|TRBV14|TRBD2
TGTGCCAGCAGCCAAGATTTCAGGGAGGGCCCTTACGAGCAGTACTTC
CASSQDFREGPYEQYF
>-|TRBJ1-2|TRBV19|-
TGTGCCAGTAGGGAGAGGTCAGACCTCCTTAACTATGGCTACACCTTC
CASRERSDLLNYGYTF
>-|TRBJ2-7|TRBV29-1|TRBD2
TGCAGCGGGACTAGCGGAACCAGCCCGAACGAGCAGTACTTC
CSGTSGTSPNEQYF
>-|TRBJ2-2|TRBV4-2|-
TGTGCCAGCAGCCAAGAAATTTGGGCCGGGGAGCTGTTTTTT
CASSQEIWAGELFF
>once|TRBJ2-7|TRBV28|TRBD1
TGTGCCAGCAGCCTACAGGGGGCCGAAGGGGAGCAGTACTTC
CASSLQGAEGEQYF
>-|TRBJ2-3|TRBV14|TRBD2
TGTGCCAGCAGCCAACGAGAGGCTAGCGGGACAGAAGATACGCAGTATTTT
CASSQREASGTEDTQYF
>-|TRBJ2-7|TRBV20-1|-
TGCAGTGCTAGAGAGTACGGGGAGCAGTACTTC
CSAREYGEQYF
>-|TRBJ1-4|TRBV4-2|TRBD1
TGTGCCAGCAGTCAAATACCGGGACAGGGGGCCGCTAATGAAAAACTGTTTTTT
CASSQIPGQGAANEKLFF
>-|TRBJ2-3|TRBV27|-
TGTGCCAGCCTAGGAGGGGCGGCAGATACGCAGTATTTT
CASLGGAADTQYF
>-|TRBJ1-3|TRBV5-1|-
TGCGCCAGCAGCCTGGCCCAGGGAAACACCATATATTTT
CASSLAQGNTIYF
>-|TRBJ2-7|TRBV5-1|-
TGCGCCAGCGCATGCTACAGGAGCTTAAACTTGTTCTCCTACGAGCAGTACTTC
CASACYRSLNLFSYEQYF
>once|TRBJ2-7|TRBV20-1|-
TGCAGTGCTAGAGGGGGGTACGAGCAGTACTTC
CSARGGYEQYF
>-|TRBJ2-2|TRBV15|-
TGTGCCACCAGAGCCGATACCGGGACACCGAACACCGGGGAGCTGTTTTTT
CATRADTGTPNTGELFF
>-|TRBJ2-7|TRBV2|-
TGTGCCAGCAGTGAGGGTCGTGGCCGTGCCTACGAGCAGTACTTC
CASSEGRGRAYEQYF
>-|TRBJ2-1|TRBV9|TRBD2
TGTGCCAGCAGCTCCCGAGCGGGGGGATCCTACAATGAGCAGTTCTTC
CASSSRAGGSYNEQFF
>-|TRBJ2-7|TRBV9|TRBD1
TGTGCCAGCAGCGCCTACTCCGGGACAGGAGCCTACGAGCAGTACTTC
CASSAYSGTGAYEQYF
>-|TRBJ2-1|TRBV7-2|TRBD2
TGTGCCAGCAGCTTAACCGGGACTAGCGGGAGTGAGCAGTTCTTC
CASSLTGTSGSEQFF
>-|TRBJ2-7|TRBV18|-
TGTGCCAGCTCATTAGGGACGGCGGTGCCCAACTACGAGCAGTACTTC
CASSLGTAVPNYEQYF
>-|TRBJ1-1|TRBV7-8|TRBD1
TGTGCCAGCGGGGGACAGATCTACAATGAGAACACTGAAGCTTTCTTT
CASGGQIYNENTEAFF
>once|TRBJ2-5|TRBV6-6|TRBD1
TGTGCCAGCAGCCCGTATTACGACAGGGTACAAGAGACCCAGTACTTC
CASSPYYDRVQETQYF
>-|TRBJ1-1|TRBV28|TRBD1
TGTGCCAGCAGTTTACGGACAGGCGGCACTGAAGCTTTCTTT
CASSLRTGGTEAFF
>-|TRBJ2-1|TRBV11-2|TRBD2
TGTGCCAGCAGCTTGAGCGGGAGAAATGAGCAGTTCTTC
CASSLSGRNEQFF
>once|TRBJ2-3|TRBV25-1|TRBD1
TGTGCCAGCAGTGCCTCGGGGACAGGGCGCTCGGATTTT
CASSASGTGRSDF
>-|TRBJ2-7|TRBV11-2|-
TGTGCCAGCAGCTTAGGCAGGGCCTACGAGCAGTACTTC
CASSLGRAYEQYF
>-|TRBJ2-1|TRBV11-2|-
TGTGCCAGCAGCCTCGCTTCCTTCCATGAGCAGTTCTTC
CASSLASFHEQFF
>-|TRBJ2-6|TRBV23-1|-
TGCGCCAGCAGTCAATCATGCTCTGGGGCCAACGTCCTGACTTTC
CASSQSCSGANVLTF
>-|TRBJ1-5|TRBV27|TRBD1
TGTGCCAGCAGTTTAACGGGACAGGGGAGAAGTCAGCCCCAGCATTTT
CASSLTGQGRSQPQHF
>-|TRBJ2-5|TRBV28|-
TGTGCCAGCAGACCCACTTGGACACGGGAGACCCAGTACTTC
CASRPTWTRETQYF
>-|TRBJ2-5|TRBV5-4|TRBD2
TGTGCCAGCCTGGCAGCGGGAGGAGAGACCCAGTACTTC
CASLAAGGETQYF
>-|TRBJ2-7|TRBV27|-
TGTGCCAGCAGTCCCCAGACAGGAATGGGCGAGCAGTACTTC
CASSPQTGMGEQYF
>-|TRBJ2-1|TRBV7-9|-
TGTGCCAGCAGCCCCGGGGGGACACAAATCAACAATGAGCAGTTCTTC
CASSPGGTQINNEQFF
>-|TRBJ2-5|TRBV27|TRBD1
TGTGCCAGCAGTTTAGGGGACAGGGGGGGTGAGACCCAGTACTTC
CASSLGDRGGETQYF
>-|TRBJ2-2|TRBV30|TRBD1
TGTGCCTGGGGGACAGGGGTCGTGACCGGGGAGCTGTTTTTT
CAWGTGVVTGELFF
>-|TRBJ2-1|TRBV5-1|-
TGCGCCAGCAGCTTGGCAAGGGGGGCTAGCTCCTACAATGAGCAGTTCTTC
CASSLARGASSYNEQFF
>few|TRBJ1-4|TRBV9|-
TGTGCCAGCAGCGTAGAGACATCCTCGGGTGAAAAACTGTTTTTT
CASSVETSSGEKLFF
>-|TRBJ2-3|TRBV6-5|TRBD2
TGTGCCAGCAGTTACGGTCGGAGCGGGAGGGGGGATACGCAGTATTTT
CASSYGRSGRGDTQYF
>-|TRBJ2-3|TRBV7-2|-
TGTGCCAGCAGCTTTGGGAGCGGGCTATCAAGGGGAGATACGCAGTATTTT
CASSFGSGLSRGDTQYF
>-|TRBJ1-2|TRBV9|-
TGTGCCAGCAGCGCGGGACACGACTATGGCTACACCTTC
CASSAGHDYGYTF
>-|TRBJ2-7|TRBV28|-
TGTGCCAGCAGTTCCAGGGCCTCTTCTACCCCCTACGAGCAGTACTTC
CASSSRASSTPYEQYF
>-|TRBJ2-4|TRBV4-3|TRBD2
TGCGCCAGCAGCCAAGAAGAGCAGCGGGAGGGCAAAGGAAACATTCAGTACTTC
CASSQEEQREGKGNIQYF
>-|TRBJ2-1|TRBV7-9|TRBD2
TGTGCCAGCCGGACTAGCGGGAGGTCCTACAATGAGCAGTTCTTC
CASRTSGRSYNEQFF
>-|TRBJ1-3|TRBV9|-
TGTGCCAGCAGCTTGGGGGTTGGAAACACCATATATTTT
CASSLGVGNTIYF
>-|TRBJ2-3|TRBV7-9|-
TGTGCCAGCAGCTCCACCGGGGGATGGCGGCCTACAGATACGCAGTATTTT
CASSSTGGWRPTDTQYF
>-|TRBJ2-3|TRBV28|-
TGTGCCAGCAGTTCGAAATACAGGGTAATAGGGAGAAGTGCAGATACGCAGTATTTT
CASSSKYRVIGRSADTQYF
>-|TRBJ2-5|TRBV27|-
TGTGCCAGCAGTCCCACGGGGATAACACAGGGCCCAGAGACCCAGTACTTC
CASSPTGITQGPETQYF
>few|TRBJ1-2|TRBV5-6|-
TGTGCCAGCAGCTTCAGCGTAATCAACTATGGCTACACCTTC
CASSFSVINYGYTF
>-|TRBJ2-5|TRBV11-2|-
TGTGCCAGCAGCTACCGAGGGGGAGCAGAGACCCAGTACTTC
CASSYRGGAETQYF
>once|TRBJ2-4|TRBV2|TRBD1
TGTGCCAGCAGCGAAATACAGGGGCGGGACATTCAGTACTTC
CASSEIQGRDIQYF
>-|TRBJ2-2|TRBV7-9|-
TGTGCCAGCAGCCACCCGTCCTCAGGGGCGGTCGGGGAGCTGTTTTTT
CASSHPSSGAVGELFF
>-|TRBJ2-2|TRBV18|-
TGTGCCAGCCCGACAGGTACCACCGGGGAGCTGTTTTTT
CASPTGTTGELFF
>-|TRBJ1-5|TRBV19|-
TGTGCCAGTAGTATAGTCTTGGCAGGGGCCGGCAATCAGCCCCAGCATTTT
CASSIVLAGAGNQPQHF
>-|TRBJ2-5|TRBV28|TRBD1
TGTGCCAGCAGCATAAATCGCATGGGACAGGCGCCCGGCGAGACCCAGTACTTC
CASSINRMGQAPGETQYF
>-|TRBJ2-7|TRBV4-1|-
TGCGCCAGCAGCCAAGTAAACAGACTGCCCTACGAGCAGTACTTC
CASSQVNRLPYEQYF
>once|TRBJ2-3|TRBV6-1|-
TGTGCCAGCAAGACTTCCGCAGGCCCGGATACGCAGTATTTT
CASKTSAGPDTQYF
>-|TRBJ1-2|TRBV29-1|-
TGCAGCGTCGACCCTTCCTATGGCTACACCTTC
CSVDPSYGYTF
>-|TRBJ2-3|TRBV5-1|TRBD1
TGCGCCAGCAGCTGGGGGGACAGGGGGTCCCCAGATACGCAGTATTTT
CASSWGDRGSPDTQYF